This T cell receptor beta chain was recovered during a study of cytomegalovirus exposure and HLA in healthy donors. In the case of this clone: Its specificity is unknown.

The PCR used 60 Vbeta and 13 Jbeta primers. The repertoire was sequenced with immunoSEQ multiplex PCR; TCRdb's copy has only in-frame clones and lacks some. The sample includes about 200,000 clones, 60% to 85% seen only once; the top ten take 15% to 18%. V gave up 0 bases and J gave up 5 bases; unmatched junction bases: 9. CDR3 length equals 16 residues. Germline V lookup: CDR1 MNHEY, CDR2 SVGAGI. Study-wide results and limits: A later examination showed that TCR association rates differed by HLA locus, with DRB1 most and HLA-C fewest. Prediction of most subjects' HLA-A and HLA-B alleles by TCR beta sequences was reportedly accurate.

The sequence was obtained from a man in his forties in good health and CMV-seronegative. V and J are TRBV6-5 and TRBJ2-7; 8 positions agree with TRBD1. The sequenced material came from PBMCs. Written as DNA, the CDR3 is TGTGCCAGCAGTTACTCTTACAGGGGGATAAGCCACGAGCAGTACTTC. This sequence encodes CASSYSYRGISHEQYF.